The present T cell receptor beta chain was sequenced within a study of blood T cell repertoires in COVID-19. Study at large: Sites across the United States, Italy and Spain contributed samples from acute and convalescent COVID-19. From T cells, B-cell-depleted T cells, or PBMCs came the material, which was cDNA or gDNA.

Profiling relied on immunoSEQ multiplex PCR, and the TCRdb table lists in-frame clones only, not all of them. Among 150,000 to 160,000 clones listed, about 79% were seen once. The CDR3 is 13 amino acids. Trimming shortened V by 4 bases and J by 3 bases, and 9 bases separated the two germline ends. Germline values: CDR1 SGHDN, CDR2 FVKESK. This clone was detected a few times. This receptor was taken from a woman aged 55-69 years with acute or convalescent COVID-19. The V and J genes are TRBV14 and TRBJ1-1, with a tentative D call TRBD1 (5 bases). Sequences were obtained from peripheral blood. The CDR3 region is CASSLQGYTEAFF. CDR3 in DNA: TGTGCCAGCAGCCTGCAGGGTTACACTGAAGCTTTCTTT. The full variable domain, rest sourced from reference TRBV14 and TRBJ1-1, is EAGVTQFPSHSVIEKGQTVTLRCDPISGHDNLYWYRRVMGKEIKFLLHFVKESKQDESGMPNNRFLAERTGGTYSTLKVQPAELEDSGVYFCASSLQGYTEAFFGQGTRLTVV.